The sequence of this T cell receptor beta chain was determined in a study of human T cells and chemical hapten exposure. This clonotype was recorded many times. Its antigen remains unknown. Study-level points and caveats: As patch test score rose, PT1 expanded TCR counts tended to rise as well. Once DPC sensitization occurred, TCRs above 1 in 1000 frequency showed no change.

TCRdb re-analysed the RACE reads in MiXCR, keeping a single row per CDR3 protein. The table records approximately 40,000 distinct CDR3 sequences, around 3% of them present only once. This CDR3 has 15 amino acids. Germline CDR1 KGHSH, CDR2 LQKENI. V shed 0 bases and J 5 bases; nucleotides not matched to a gene: 6. Time point of the sample: patch test 2, 6 weeks after DPC sensitization. The treatment was: therapeutic diphenylcyclopropenone sensitization with weekly scalp DPC. This specimen consisted of whole blood, obtained in connection with sensitization to the hapten diphenylcyclopropenone (DPC). The receptor was isolated from a man aged 40-49 years with alopecia areata. Some clones in this sample may be carry-over from other donors' samples. J is TRBJ2-5 and V is TRBV18; 7 bases agree with TRBD2. CDR3 sequence (DNA): TGTGCCAGCTCACCACCGACGGGAGGATGGGAGACCCAGTACTTC. Protein: CASSPPTGGWETQYF.